One sample yielded the 7 T cell receptor beta chains listed below, sequenced in a study of blood T cell repertoires in COVID-19. The table came from immunoSEQ multiplex PCR; TCRdb's copy has only in-frame clones and leaves some out. The profile shows about 270,000 clones, around 89% of them singletons. The sample consisted of PBMCs or T cells enriched from blood (not recorded which). These receptors all come from a woman aged 50 to 60 who had recovered from COVID-19.

The chain links TRBV4-3 to TRBJ2-6, with a tentative D call TRBD1 (5 bases). CDR1 is LGHNA, CDR2 YSLEER, per germline. CDR3 size: 21 residues. V gave up 0 bases and J gave up 3 bases, with 24 bases separating them. This CDR3 reads CASSQDSSWGRLPNGANVLTF. Written as DNA, the CDR3 is TGCGCCAGCAGCCAAGATAGTTCATGGGGCAGGCTACCGAATGGGGCCAACGTCCTGACTTTC.

The chain couples TRBV2 to TRBJ1-6; D gene ambiguous. Trimming left V 6 bases short and J 8 bases short, with 14 bases between. Per germline, CDR1 SNHLY and CDR2 FYNNEI. The CDR3 runs to 14 residues. Written as DNA, the CDR3 is TGTGCCAGCAGGCGCAGGCAGCAGGATTCACCCCTCCACTTT. It is translated as CASRRRQQDSPLHF. The full variable domain, with the rest looked up from reference TRBV2 and TRBJ1-6, is EPEVTQTPSHQVTQMGQEVILRCVPISNHLYFYWYRQILGQKVEFLVSFYNNEISEKSEIFDDQFSVERPDGSNFTLKIRSTKLEDSAMYFCASRRRQQDSPLHFGNGTRLTVT.

The chain carries TRBV7-2 and TRBJ2-5; TRBD2 agrees at 7 bases. The junction had 5 bases not matched to a gene; V was cut back by 2 bases and J by 5 bases. CDR1 is SGHTA, CDR2 FQGNSA, per germline. The length of the CDR3 is 14 residues. The CDR3 nucleotides are TGTGCCAGCAGCTTATCGGTCGGGGGGGAGACCCAGTACTTC. As protein: CASSLSVGGETQYF.

The V and J genes are TRBV6-2 or TRBV6-3 and TRBJ1-2; D is perhaps TRBD1 (5 bases). Germline loops: CDR1 MNHEY, CDR2 SVGEGT. The CDR3 spans 14 residues. The germline V and J ends were trimmed by 0 bases and 3 bases, with 8 bases remaining between them. CDR3 nucleotides: TGTGCCAGCAGTTACTCCAGGGCCTACTATGGCTACACCTTC. It codes for CASSYSRAYYGYTF.

V is TRBV4-3 and J is TRBJ1-3; 7 bases align to TRBD1. The ends lost 0 bases at V and 2 bases at J; junction bases unmatched: 16. Germline-derived CDR1 and CDR2 are LGHNA and YSLEER. The CDR3 contains 20 residues. As DNA, the CDR3 is TGCGCCAGCAGCCAAGATCAAGTGAACAGGGGTACGGTGGCTGGAAACACCATATATTTT. It yields the protein CASSQDQVNRGTVAGNTIYF.

This clone was detected once. This chain uses TRBV6-1 with TRBJ2-6; 8 nucleotides align to TRBD1. The CDR3 totals 17 residues. The junction had 12 bases not matched to a gene; V was cut back by 4 bases and J by 7 bases. Germline V gene data show CDR1 as MNHNS and CDR2 as SASEGT. CDR3 sequence (DNA): TGTGCCAGCAGTGGAGACAGGGGTACTGCTCTCGCCAACGTCCTGACTTTC. It specifies CASSGDRGTALANVLTF.

The CDR3 loop reads CASRPKTGILRGYTF. DNA for the CDR3: TGTGCCAGCAGGCCCAAGACAGGTATTCTTCGGGGCTACACCTTC. This chain uses TRBV6-5 with TRBJ1-2; D might be TRBD1 (6 bases). Per the germline V gene, CDR1 is MNHEY and CDR2 is SVGAGI. The ends were cut back, 6 bases at V and 8 bases at J, with 22 bases in the middle. The CDR3 sequence is 15 residues long.